The 29 T cell receptor beta chains below come from one sample, sequenced in a study of OX40 agonist ivuxolimab in advanced cancers. Profiling relied on immunoSEQ multiplex PCR, and the TCRdb table lists in-frame clones only, not all of them. The sample shows 80,000 to 100,000 clones, roughly nine tenths of them seen only once. The specimen comprised CD4+ or CD8+ T cells sorted from blood, sampled in a trial of the OX40 agonist ivuxolimab. These receptors were taken from an adult with an advanced solid tumor such as melanoma, head and neck, liver or kidney cancer.

The rearrangement uses TRBV5-4 and TRBJ2-1; D perhaps matches TRBD2 (7 bases). This CDR3 spans 17 amino acids. From germline, CDR1 is SGHNT and CDR2 YYREEE (reference sequence). V was clipped by 9 bases and J by 0 bases, with 22 bases between them. The CDR3 DNA is TGTGCCATAAGGGAGGGGGGGCCCGATCGCTCCTACAATGAGCAGTTCTTC. Protein sequence: CAIREGGPDRSYNEQFF.

As to this clone: Relative to the germline gene, one junction end is altered; a read error may explain this. Other DNA sequences from this sample encode an identical CDR3 as well. V gene TRBV6-1 combines with J gene TRBJ1-6; D is undetermined. Germline V lookup: CDR1 MNHNS, CDR2 SASEGT. This CDR3 comprises 15 residues. CDR3 nucleotide sequence: TGCGCCAGCAGCGCAGCACCGTGGGATAATTCACCCCTCCACTTT. This sequence encodes CASSAAPWDNSPLHF.

The chain links TRBV5-1 to TRBJ2-2; 10 bases fit TRBD1. The CDR3 extends over 14 amino acids. Looked up from germline, CDR1 is SGHRS and CDR2 is YFSETQ. J lost 6 bases, V lost 5 bases, and 4 bases had no gene match. The CDR3 spells CASSGGQGSGELFF. As DNA, the CDR3 is TGCGCCAGCAGTGGGGGACAGGGGTCCGGGGAGCTGTTTTTT. Complete variable domain (other parts from reference TRBV5-1 and TRBJ2-2): KAGVTQTPRYLIKTRGQQVTLSCSPISGHRSVSWYQQTPGQGLQFLFEYFSETQRNKGNFPGRFSGRQFSNSRSEMNVSTLELGDSALYLCASSGGQGSGELFFGEGSRLTVL.

V and J are TRBV19 and TRBJ1-4, with D perhaps TRBD1 (5 bases). V dropped 2 bases and J dropped 0 bases, with 16 bases sitting between them. The germline V gene has CDR1 LNHDA and CDR2 SQIVND (reference sequence). The CDR3 contains 18 residues. This chain's CDR3 is CASSINRGMTATNEKLFF. The DNA for the CDR3 is TGTGCCAGTAGTATAAATAGGGGAATGACTGCAACTAATGAAAAACTGTTTTTT.

The gene calls are TRBV27 and TRBJ1-6; possible D gene TRBD1, 6 bases. This CDR3 comprises 15 residues. Trimming shortened V by 0 bases and J by 12 bases, and 15 bases separated the two germline ends. Germline CDR1 reads MNHEY; CDR2 reads SMNVEV (reference sequence). The CDR3 protein is CASSLSRGGGGPLHF. CDR3 nucleotides: TGTGCCAGCAGTTTATCTAGGGGAGGGGGGGGACCCCTCCACTTT.

The chain carries TRBV6-6 and TRBJ1-5, with D uncertain. The ends were cut back, 1 base at V and 0 bases at J, with 7 bases in the middle. Germline V gene data show CDR1 as MNHNY and CDR2 as SVGAGI (reference sequence). The CDR3 totals 15 residues. The DNA for the CDR3 is TGTGCCAGCAGTTACTATGGGAATAGCAATCAGCCCCAGCATTTT. It specifies CASSYYGNSNQPQHF.

This chain joins TRBV5-1 and TRBJ2-5; D is undetermined. Germline assignment: CDR1 SGHRS and CDR2 YFSETQ. The V end was cut by 0 bases, the J end by 5 bases, with 11 bases between. The CDR3 totals 14 residues. CDR3 loop: CASSLEVVSETQYF. CDR3 nucleotide sequence: TGCGCCAGCAGCTTGGAGGTTGTTTCGGAGACCCAGTACTTC.

The rearrangement uses TRBV5-5 and TRBJ2-5, with D perhaps matching TRBD2 (6 bases). V lost 4 bases and J lost 7, with 17 bases in between. The CDR3 sequence is 14 residues long. Germline CDR1 is SGHKS and CDR2 is YYEKEE (reference sequence). Here the CDR3 reads CASSPHGGGGTQYF. Written as DNA, the CDR3 is TGTGCCAGCAGCCCCCACGGGGGTGGAGGGACCCAGTACTTC.

The chain has TRBV11-1 and TRBJ2-1; possible D gene TRBD2, 6 bases. V lost 5 bases and J 4 bases, leaving 12 bases between the germline ends. CDR1 is SGHAT and CDR2 is FQDESV in the germline V gene (reference sequence). The CDR3 consists of 14 residues. CDR3 in DNA: TGTGCCAGCAGCCTGGGGACTCTTTACAATGAGCAGTTCTTC. This gives the protein CASSLGTLYNEQFF.

The chain carries TRBV18 and TRBJ2-3, with D tentatively TRBD2 (6 bases). Trimming took off 1 base at V and 1 base at J, with 9 bases between the two ends. Germline CDR1 is KGHSH and CDR2 is LQKENI. The CDR3 is made up of 15 amino acids. The CDR3 reads CASSPQERGTDTQYF. The CDR3, as DNA: TGTGCCAGCTCACCACAGGAGCGGGGCACAGATACGCAGTATTTT.

This clone has only one observation. The genes are TRBV5-1 and TRBJ2-5; 9 bases align to TRBD1. Germline trimming cut 4 bases from V and 2 bases from J; bases unmatched to any gene: 3. The CDR3 runs to 14 residues. CDR1 is SGHRS, CDR2 YFSETQ, per germline. CDR3 amino acids: CASSPDRGQETQYF. CDR3 coding DNA: TGCGCCAGCAGCCCGGACAGGGGACAAGAGACCCAGTACTTC.

The chain recombines TRBV30 with TRBJ2-1; D is unclear. The length of the CDR3 is 11 residues. Germline lookup yields CDR1 GTSNPN and CDR2 SVGIG (reference sequence). V was pared by 1 base and J by 7 bases, with 5 bases between. DNA for the CDR3: TGTGCCTGGAGTGGTCTAAATGAGCAGTTCTTC. It encodes CAWSGLNEQFF.

This clone occurred once. The chain links TRBV4-2 to TRBJ1-3; D may be TRBD1 (6 bases). The CDR3 has 16 residues. CDR1 is LGHNA, CDR2 YNFKEQ, per germline. V lost 5 bases and J 2 bases, leaving 16 bases between the germline ends. The CDR3 loop is CASSSRAGEAGNTIYF. The CDR3 coding sequence is TGTGCCAGCAGCTCGAGGGCAGGGGAGGCTGGAAACACCATATATTTT.

This clone has just one count. The V and J genes are TRBV5-1 and TRBJ2-3, with TRBD2 identical over 8 bases. The CDR3 spans 16 residues. J was trimmed by 3 bases and V by 0 bases; bases with no gene match: 6. CDR1 and CDR2 from the germline V gene are SGHRS and YFSETQ. The CDR3 spells CASSLVAGGYTDTQYF. In nucleotides, the CDR3 is TGCGCCAGCAGCTTGGTGGCGGGGGGTTATACAGATACGCAGTATTTT. Looking up the rest from reference TRBV5-1 and TRBJ2-3 gives the full variable domain: KAGVTQTPRYLIKTRGQQVTLSCSPISGHRSVSWYQQTPGQGLQFLFEYFSETQRNKGNFPGRFSGRQFSNSRSEMNVSTLELGDSALYLCASSLVAGGYTDTQYFGPGTRLTVL.

This chain uses TRBV18 with TRBJ2-7, with 9 bases that match TRBD2. The CDR3 covers 15 residues. CDR1 and CDR2 from the germline V gene are KGHSH and LQKENI. The V segment lost 2 bases and the J segment 6 bases; nucleotides outside the gene matches: 8. The CDR3 DNA follows: TGTGCCAGCTCACCAAAAGCGGGGGGAGCAGGCGAGCAGTACTTC. It specifies CASSPKAGGAGEQYF. Together with reference TRBV18 and TRBJ2-7, the CDR3 gives the full variable domain: NAGVMQNPRHLVRRRGQEARLRCSPMKGHSHVYWYRQLPEEGLKFMVYLQKENIIDESGMPKERFSAEFPKEGPSILRIQQVVRGDSAAYFCASSPKAGGAGEQYFGPGTRLTVT.

Concerning this clone itself: Other nucleotide sequences in the sample specify the same CDR3. The chain uses TRBV5-1 and TRBJ2-5; D ambiguous. V was clipped by 0 bases and J by 3 bases, with 0 bases between them. Germline-derived CDR1 and CDR2 are SGHRS and YFSETQ. CDR3 length: 11 amino acids. The CDR3 region has the DNA TGCGCCAGCAGCTTGGAAGAGACCCAGTACTTC. Encoded protein: CASSLEETQYF.

This rearrangement joins TRBV5-6 to TRBJ2-7; 13 bases agree with TRBD2. Trimming cost V 4 bases and J 6 bases; bases outside gene matches: 4. From germline, CDR1 is SGHDT and CDR2 YYEEEE. The CDR3 has 14 residues. CDR3 nucleotide sequence: TGTGCCAGCAGCGGCCGACTAGCGGGGGGCGAGCAGTACTTC. Translating it yields CASSGRLAGGEQYF.

The chain joins TRBV10-1 to TRBJ2-7, with TRBD1 matching over 7 bases. Germline V gene lookup returns CDR1 WNHNN and CDR2 SYGVQD (reference sequence). The CDR3 spans 14 residues. V was clipped by 6 bases and J by 2 bases; unmatched bases: 7. The CDR3 DNA sequence: TGCGCCAGCAGCTCTTCGAGGGGGCCCTACGAGCAGTACTTC. Protein: CASSSSRGPYEQYF.

This sequence joins TRBV6-5 and TRBJ2-7, with 9 nucleotides matching TRBD2. The CDR3 extends over 14 amino acids. J lost 5 bases, V lost 7 bases, and 9 bases had no gene match. Germline CDR1 reads MNHEY; CDR2 reads SVGAGI. CDR3 bases: TGTGCCAGCATGCTTCTAGCGGGAATCAACGAGCAGTACTTC. This sequence encodes CASMLLAGINEQYF.

The chain uses TRBV19 and TRBJ1-1; the D gene is possibly TRBD1 (5 bases). V lost 5 bases to trimming and J lost 4 bases, with 14 bases between them. This CDR3 is built from 14 residues. Germline CDR1 and CDR2: LNHDA and SQIVND (reference sequence). This CDR3 reads CASSAGRVGTEAFF. DNA of the CDR3: TGTGCCAGTAGTGCTGGCAGGGTGGGCACTGAAGCTTTCTTT.

V is TRBV18 and J is TRBJ1-2; possible D gene TRBD1, 6 bases. The CDR3 loop spans 15 amino acids. V gave up 1 base and J gave up 1 base, with 10 bases separating them. Germline assignment: CDR1 KGHSH and CDR2 LQKENI. CDR3 residues: CASSPLDRSNYGYTF. DNA for the CDR3: TGTGCCAGCTCACCACTTGACAGGAGTAACTATGGCTACACCTTC.

This chain's CDR3 is CASSFGQTRDGYTF. The CDR3 DNA reads TGTGCCAGTAGTTTCGGACAGACTAGAGATGGCTACACCTTC. The chain uses TRBV19 and TRBJ1-2; D is perhaps TRBD1 (6 bases). This CDR3 comprises 14 residues. Germline CDR1 reads LNHDA; CDR2 reads SQIVND (reference sequence). V was pared by 5 bases and J by 6 bases, with 16 bases between.

The chain is built from TRBV6-1 and TRBJ1-2; TRBD1 aligns across 7 bases. The CDR3 has 15 amino acids. Germline-derived CDR1 and CDR2 are MNHNS and SASEGT. V gave up 0 bases and J gave up 4 bases; unmatched junction bases: 5. This chain's CDR3 is CASSEALGTVYGYTF. The CDR3 coding sequence is TGTGCCAGCAGTGAAGCGCTGGGGACAGTCTATGGCTACACCTTC.

The chain links TRBV7-8 to TRBJ1-3, with D possibly being TRBD1 (6 bases). Per germline, CDR1 SGHVS and CDR2 FQNEAQ. V was trimmed by 5 bases and J by 2 bases, leaving 7 bases between them. The CDR3 is 13 residues long. CDR3 DNA sequence: TGTGCCAGCAGCCGGACAGCTGGAAACACCATATATTTT. This translates into CASSRTAGNTIYF.

The chain has TRBV30 and TRBJ1-1; TRBD1 is a possible D gene (6 bases). Germline CDR1 and CDR2: GTSNPN and SVGIG (reference sequence). Trimming left V 2 bases short and J 11 bases short, with 12 bases between. The CDR3 spans 11 residues. The CDR3 sequence is CAWSQGNNAFF. Here the CDR3 DNA reads TGTGCCTGGAGTCAGGGGAACAACGCTTTCTTT. The full variable domain, in which reference TRBV30 and TRBJ1-1 provide the parts outside the CDR3, is SQTIHQWPATLVQPVGSPLSLECTVEGTSNPNLYWYRQAAGRGLQLLFYSVGIGQISSEVPQNLSASRPQDRQFILSSKKLLLSDSGFYLCAWSQGNNAFFGQGTRLTVV.

This chain joins TRBV11-3 and TRBJ2-2, with D possibly being TRBD2 (6 bases). The CDR3 runs 14 residues. Germline lookup yields CDR1 SGHNT and CDR2 YENEEA. Trimming took 5 bases from V and 7 from J, leaving 14 bases between them. The CDR3 coding sequence is TGTGCCAGCAGCATACGGGACTCCAGCGGGGAGCTGTTTTTT. This sequence encodes CASSIRDSSGELFF.

The CDR3 region has the DNA TGTGCCAGCAGTTACTCGAGGGTGGGCCACAACTACGAGCAGTACTTC. As protein: CASSYSRVGHNYEQYF. This chain links TRBV6-5 with TRBJ2-7; a possible D gene is TRBD2 (5 bases). Germline V gene sequence: CDR1 MNHEY, CDR2 SVGAGI. The CDR3 runs 16 residues. Deletions cut 0 bases from V and 3 bases from J, with 15 bases between.

The chain couples TRBV7-3 to TRBJ2-3; D remains unclear. CDR1 is SGHTA and CDR2 is FQGTGA in the germline V gene. V dropped 5 bases and J dropped 5 bases, with 11 bases sitting between them. The CDR3 loop spans 13 amino acids. This CDR3 reads CASSPFRGDTQYF. The CDR3 DNA is TGTGCCAGCAGCCCGTTTCGTGGAGATACGCAGTATTTT.

The chain combines TRBV5-6 with TRBJ1-1; D is uncertain. Germline CDR1 reads SGHDT; CDR2 reads YYEEEE. The CDR3 runs 11 residues. V lost 4 bases and J 2 bases, leaving 3 bases between the germline ends. CDR3 sequence (DNA): TGTGCCAGCAGCGTTAACACTGAAGCTTTCTTT. This translates into CASSVNTEAFF.